The clone carrying this T cell receptor beta chain has more than one count but fewer than ten. V was trimmed by 7 bases and J by 5 bases, leaving 11 bases between them. The CDR3 runs to 13 residues. In germline, CDR1 is SNHLY, CDR2 FYNNEI. The data belong to a study of cytomegalovirus exposure and HLA in healthy donors. Vbeta (60) and Jbeta (13) primers were used in the PCR. Authors' data handling: In a later analysis, of tens of millions of unique beta chains, roughly 9.9 million appeared in at least two donors. The table came from immunoSEQ multiplex PCR; TCRdb's copy has only in-frame clones and leaves some out. V and J calls and clone size are those listed in that table; D and trimming were worked out from the DNA. The table lists over 95,000 clones, 60% to 80% of them singletons.

Sequencing was performed on PBMCs. The genes are TRBV2 and TRBJ2-2; unclear D gene. This TCR was sampled from a man between 18 and 29 years old in good health and CMV-seropositive. CDR3 residues: CASNRYSTGELFF. The DNA for the CDR3 is TGTGCCAGCAATCGCTACAGTACCGGGGAGCTGTTTTTT.